A selection of T cell receptor beta chains follows, all from one sample in a study of T cell responses to AZD1222 COVID-19 vaccine. Data came from immunoSEQ multiplex PCR; TCRdb stores just in-frame clones and leaves some out. The table has approximately 79,000 clones, about 86% seen once. This sample comprised peripheral blood, obtained on day 0 of AZD1222 vaccination. All receptors derive from an adult in good health. Each CDR3 is given with its conserved first and last residue. D genes are given only for firm matches. Clone size is given for some rows only: seen once, a few or many times, or a class if the clone is expanded.

once	TRBV11-2	NA	TRBJ1-6	CASSLVPENSPLHF	TGTGCCAGCAGCTTAGTCCCAGAGAATTCACCCCTCCACTTT
NA	TRBV28	TRBD1	TRBJ2-7	CASSLPTQGDGQYF	TGTGCCAGCAGTTTACCCACACAGGGGGATGGGCAGTACTTC
NA	TRBV27	NA	TRBJ1-6	CASSLNAGALHF	TGTGCCAGCAGTTTAAATGCGGGGGCCCTCCACTTT
NA	TRBV5-1	NA	TRBJ2-2	CASSSIGTGELFF	TGCGCCAGCAGCTCCATTGGCACCGGGGAGCTGTTTTTT
NA	TRBV15	NA	TRBJ1-3	CATSRDVQAGATIYF	TGTGCCACCAGCAGAGATGTACAGGCCGGGGCCACCATATATTTT
NA	TRBV15	NA	TRBJ1-2	CATSRDRGQGYTF	TGTGCCACCAGCAGAGATCGTGGTCAGGGCTACACCTTC
NA	TRBV6-2/TRBV6-3	TRBD1	TRBJ2-7	CASSYPPGQENEQYF	TGTGCCAGCAGTTACCCCCCGGGACAGGAAAACGAGCAGTACTTC
NA	TRBV5-4	NA	TRBJ1-2	CASSPGEGWYGYTF	TGTGCCAGCAGCCCCGGGGAGGGGTGGTACGGCTACACCTTC
few	TRBV6-5	TRBD1	TRBJ2-7	CASSSYRGLYEQYF	TGTGCCAGCAGTTCTTACAGGGGGCTGTACGAGCAGTACTTC
few	TRBV7-9	NA	TRBJ2-3	CASSSPGLGTDTQYF	TGTGCCAGCAGCTCACCGGGACTGGGGACAGATACGCAGTATTTT
once	TRBV4-1	TRBD1	TRBJ1-2	CASSQDPGQDNYGYTF	TGCGCCAGCAGCCAAGATCCGGGACAGGATAACTATGGCTACACCTTC
NA	TRBV10-2	TRBD2	TRBJ2-7	CASSESGLAGEEQYF	TGCGCCAGCAGTGAGTCGGGACTAGCGGGAGAAGAGCAGTACTTC
NA	TRBV7-3	NA	TRBJ2-1	CASSRGIGSYNEQFF	TGTGCCAGCAGCCGCGGGATTGGCTCCTACAATGAGCAGTTCTTC